These T cell receptor beta chains were read from a single sample in a study of CD8+CD57+ T cells in acquired aplastic anemia. TCRdb fed the reads into MiXCR, producing one record per CDR3 protein. The sample records under 200,000 distinct CDR3 sequences, less than 60% being singletons. The sequencing input was sorted CD4+, CD8+, or CD8+CD57+ T cells (not recorded which) from PBMCs. Every receptor here comes from a human donor with aplastic anemia. Each CDR3 is given with its conserved first and last residue. D genes are given only for firm matches. The size field is filled for only some rows; it gives once, few, many or a size class.

DNA	CDR3	V	D	size	J
TGTGCCAGCAGCCCGCGACCGGGCCCTAACACTGAAGCTTTCTTT	CASSPRPGPNTEAFF	TRBV7-9	.	many	TRBJ1-1
TGTGCCAGCATCGAAGGGACACGGGGGACCGGGGAGCTGTTTTTT	CASIEGTRGTGELFF	TRBV7-6	.	many	TRBJ2-2
TGTGCCAGCAGCTTGACCCCGAACACTGAAGCTTTCTTT	CASSLTPNTEAFF	TRBV5-5	.	many	TRBJ1-1
TGCGCCAGCAGCCAAGATCGGCAGGGAACTTTCTACGAGCAGTACTTC	CASSQDRQGTFYEQYF	TRBV4-3	.	.	TRBJ2-7
TGTGCCAGTAGTACCCAAAGACAGGGAAGCACTGAAGCTTTCTTT	CASSTQRQGSTEAFF	TRBV19	TRBD1	.	TRBJ1-1
TGCGCCAGCAGTAAGACAGGGGGCAATCAGCCCCAGCATTTT	CASSKTGGNQPQHF	TRBV10-2	TRBD1	many	TRBJ1-5
TGTGCCAGCAGTTTAAGACGGGGGCTAAACACTGAAGCTTTCTTT	CASSLRRGLNTEAFF	TRBV27	.	few	TRBJ1-1
TGTGCCATCAGTGAGACTCGTGGTATCGCAGATACGCAGTATTTT	CAISETRGIADTQYF	TRBV10-3	.	many	TRBJ2-3
TGTGCCAGTAGTATAGTGGCAGGCAGCTCCTACGAGCAGTACTTC	CASSIVAGSSYEQYF	TRBV19	.	.	TRBJ2-7
TGTGCCACCAGTGATGGGACAGAACACAATGAGCAGTTCTTC	CATSDGTEHNEQFF	TRBV24-1	TRBD1	few	TRBJ2-1
TGTGCCAGTAGTATAGGTGAAGATACGCAGTATTTT	CASSIGEDTQYF	TRBV19	.	many	TRBJ2-3
TGCAGTGCTAGATCGGGGGAGACTAGCGGGAGATCGGGGGAAGAGACCCAGTACTTC	CSARSGETSGRSGEETQYF	TRBV20-1	TRBD2	.	TRBJ2-5
TGCAGTGCCAACCCGACTAGCGGATTTGGCAATGAGCAGTTCTTC	CSANPTSGFGNEQFF	TRBV20-1	TRBD2	.	TRBJ2-1
TGTGCCAGTAGTATATTTGGACAGGGGGACTACGAGCAGTACTTC	CASSIFGQGDYEQYF	TRBV19	TRBD1	.	TRBJ2-7
TGTGCCAGCAGGGACTCTGGAAACACCATATATTTT	CASRDSGNTIYF	TRBV9	.	.	TRBJ1-3
TGTGCCAGCAGCTTATTCCAGGGGGCGAAGGAGACCCAGTACTTC	CASSLFQGAKETQYF	TRBV7-2	TRBD1	many	TRBJ2-5
TGTGCCAGCAGCTTGGGCGGTCTGGGACAGGGGGGCGAGCAGTACTTC	CASSLGGLGQGGEQYF	TRBV5-4	TRBD1	many	TRBJ2-7
TGTGCCAGCAGCCACCCGACAGGGGGAAACACTGAAGCTTTCTTT	CASSHPTGGNTEAFF	TRBV3-1	TRBD1	few	TRBJ1-1
TGTGCCAGCAGCTTAGAGGGGCACACCATATATTTT	CASSLEGHTIYF	TRBV7-2	.	.	TRBJ1-3
TGCGCCAGCAGCCCCGGGACAGGGGGTACCGGGGAGCTGTTTTTT	CASSPGTGGTGELFF	TRBV10-1	TRBD1	.	TRBJ2-2